This TCR beta chain was sequenced for a study of human T cells and chemical hapten exposure. Study in general: Affected patients, primarily female, had alopecia areata, totalis or universalis.

Germline-derived CDR1 and CDR2 are SNHLY and FYNNEI. Trimming took 6 bases from V and 7 from J, leaving 16 bases between them. The CDR3 length is 14 residues. The table lists this clonotype with many counts. TCRdb analysed the RACE reads with MiXCR anew, one entry per CDR3 protein. The sample consists of approximately 400,000 distinct CDR3 sequences, about 4.4% of them appearing once. The time point: patch test 1, 2 weeks after DPC sensitization. Treatment noted: therapeutic diphenylcyclopropenone sensitization with weekly scalp DPC. The study extracted total RNA from unfractionated whole blood. Sequenced here: whole blood, sampled in connection with sensitization to the hapten diphenylcyclopropenone (DPC). This TCR was recovered from a woman aged 45-59 years with alopecia areata. Some clones in this sample may be carry-over from other donors' samples. This sequence joins TRBV2 and TRBJ2-1, with no clear D. The CDR3 spells CASSPRVEGNEQFF. The CDR3 bases are TGTGCCAGCAGCCCTCGTGTCGAAGGGAATGAGCAGTTCTTC.